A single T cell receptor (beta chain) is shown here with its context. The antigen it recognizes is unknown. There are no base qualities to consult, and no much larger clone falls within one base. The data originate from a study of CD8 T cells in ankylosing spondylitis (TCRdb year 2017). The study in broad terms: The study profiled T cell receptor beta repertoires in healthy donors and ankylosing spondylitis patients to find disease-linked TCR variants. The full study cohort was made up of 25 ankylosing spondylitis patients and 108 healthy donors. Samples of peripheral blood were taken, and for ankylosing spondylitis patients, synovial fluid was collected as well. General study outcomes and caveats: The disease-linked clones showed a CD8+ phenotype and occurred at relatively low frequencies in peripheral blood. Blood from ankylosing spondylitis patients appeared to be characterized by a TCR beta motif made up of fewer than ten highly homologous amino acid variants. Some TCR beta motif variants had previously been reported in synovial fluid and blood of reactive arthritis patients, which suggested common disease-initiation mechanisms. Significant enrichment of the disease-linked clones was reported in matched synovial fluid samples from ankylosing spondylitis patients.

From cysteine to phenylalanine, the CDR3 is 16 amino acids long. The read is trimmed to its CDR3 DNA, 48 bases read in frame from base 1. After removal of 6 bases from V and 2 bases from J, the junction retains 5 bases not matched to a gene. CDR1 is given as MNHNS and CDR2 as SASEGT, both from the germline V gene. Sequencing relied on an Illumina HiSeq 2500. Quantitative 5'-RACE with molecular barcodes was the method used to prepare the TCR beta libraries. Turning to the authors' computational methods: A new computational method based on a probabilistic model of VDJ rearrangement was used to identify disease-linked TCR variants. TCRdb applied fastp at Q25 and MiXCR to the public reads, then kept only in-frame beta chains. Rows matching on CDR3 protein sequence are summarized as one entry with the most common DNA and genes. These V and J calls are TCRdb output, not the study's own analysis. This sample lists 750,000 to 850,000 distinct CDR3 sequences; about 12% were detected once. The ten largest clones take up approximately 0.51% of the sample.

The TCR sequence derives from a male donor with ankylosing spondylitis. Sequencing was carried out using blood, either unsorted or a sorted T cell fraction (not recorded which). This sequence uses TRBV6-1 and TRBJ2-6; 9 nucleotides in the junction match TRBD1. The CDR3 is CASRGQGRAGANVLTF. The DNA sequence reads TGTGCCAGCAGGGGACAGGGAAGGGCTGGGGCCAACGTCCTGACTTTC.